Listed here are 5 T cell receptor beta chains from one sample, sequenced in a study of blood T cell repertoires in COVID-19. Generated by immunoSEQ multiplex PCR, the TCRdb table keeps only in-frame clones and is missing some. The sample yields about 68,000 clones, around 82% seen once. Sequencing input: peripheral blood. Receptors originate from a man over 45 with active COVID-19.

This sequence joins TRBV4-1 and TRBJ2-7; 7 bases are a match to TRBD2. Germline V CDR1 and CDR2: MGHRA, YSYEKL. The CDR3 has 15 residues. Trimming at V came to 1 base and at J to 7 bases, leaving 10 bases not matched to a gene. The CDR3 DNA follows: TGCGCCAGCAGCCAAGGGGGGACTACTCGTCAGGAGCAGTACTTC. Protein sequence: CASSQGGTTRQEQYF.

The table lists this clone with a few counts. The chain is built from TRBV10-2 and TRBJ1-2; possibly TRBD1 for D (6 bases). Germline CDR1 is WSHSY and CDR2 is SAAADI. CDR3 size: 12 residues. Trimming cost V 6 bases and J 4 bases, with 9 bases left between them. The CDR3 nucleotides are TGCGCCAGCAGAAAGGACAGCTATGGCTACACCTTC. This sequence encodes CASRKDSYGYTF.

The chain employs TRBV27 and TRBJ2-5; 8 bases fit TRBD1. Germline CDR1 MNHEY, CDR2 SMNVEV (reference sequence). The CDR3 runs to 15 residues. Trimming at V came to 6 bases and at J to 2 bases, leaving 8 bases not matched to a gene. The CDR3 region has the DNA TGTGCCAGCAGCCTCAGGACAGGGTGGCAAGAGACCCAGTACTTC. Its translation is CASSLRTGWQETQYF.

For the CDR3, the DNA is TGTGCCAGCAGCTTAGCGCTGAGACAGGGGCGGGATGAGCAGTTCTTC. Encoded protein: CASSLALRQGRDEQFF. The V call is TRBV7-2, the J call TRBJ2-1; 8 bases agree with TRBD1. CDR1 and CDR2 from the germline V gene are SGHTA and FQGNSA. The CDR3 sequence is 16 residues long. The ends lost 0 bases at V and 8 bases at J; junction bases unmatched: 9.

The rearrangement uses TRBV10-2 and TRBJ2-2; TRBD1 matches 9 bases. The ends lost 7 bases at V and 6 bases at J; junction bases unmatched: 6. The CDR3 covers 14 residues. The germline V gene encodes CDR1 WSHSY and CDR2 SAAADI. CDR3 nucleotides: TGCGCCAGCATCCGGACAGGGGCCCCCGGGGAGCTGTTTTTT. Its protein product is CASIRTGAPGELFF.